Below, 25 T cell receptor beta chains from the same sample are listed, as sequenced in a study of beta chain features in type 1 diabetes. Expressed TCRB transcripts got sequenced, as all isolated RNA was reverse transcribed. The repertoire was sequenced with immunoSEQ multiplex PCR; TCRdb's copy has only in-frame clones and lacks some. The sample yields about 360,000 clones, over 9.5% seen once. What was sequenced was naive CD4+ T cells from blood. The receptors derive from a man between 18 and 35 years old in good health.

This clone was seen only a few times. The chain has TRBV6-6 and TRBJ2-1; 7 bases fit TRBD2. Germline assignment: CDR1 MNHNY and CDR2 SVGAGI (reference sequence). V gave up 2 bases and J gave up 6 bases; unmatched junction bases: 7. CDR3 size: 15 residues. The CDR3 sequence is CASSYNGGFGNEQFF. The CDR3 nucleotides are TGTGCCAGCAGTTACAACGGGGGGTTCGGCAATGAGCAGTTCTTC.

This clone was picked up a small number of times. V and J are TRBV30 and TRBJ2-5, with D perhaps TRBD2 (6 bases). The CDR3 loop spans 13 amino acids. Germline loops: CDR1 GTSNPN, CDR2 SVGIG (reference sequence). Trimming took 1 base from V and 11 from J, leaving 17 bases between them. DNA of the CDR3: TGTGCCTGGAGTGGCGGGACGGAGCTCAAGCAGTACTTC. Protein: CAWSGGTELKQYF.

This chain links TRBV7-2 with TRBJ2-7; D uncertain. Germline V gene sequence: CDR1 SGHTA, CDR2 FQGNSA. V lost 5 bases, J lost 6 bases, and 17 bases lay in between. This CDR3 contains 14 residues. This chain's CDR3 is CASSQDLGEREQYF. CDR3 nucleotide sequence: TGTGCCAGCAGCCAAGATTTGGGTGAGCGCGAGCAGTACTTC.

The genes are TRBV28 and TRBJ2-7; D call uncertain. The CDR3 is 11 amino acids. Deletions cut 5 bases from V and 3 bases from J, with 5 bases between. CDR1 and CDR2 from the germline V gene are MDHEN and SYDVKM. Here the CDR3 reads CASSNSYEQYF. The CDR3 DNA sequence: TGTGCCAGCAGTAATAGCTACGAGCAGTACTTC.

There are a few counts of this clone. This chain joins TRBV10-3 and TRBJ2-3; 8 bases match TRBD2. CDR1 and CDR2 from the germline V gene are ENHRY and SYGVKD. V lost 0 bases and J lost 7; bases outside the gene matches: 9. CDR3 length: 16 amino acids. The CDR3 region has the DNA TGTGCCATCAGTGAGTCTAGCGGGACTATCAAGAATACGCAGTATTTT. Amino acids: CAISESSGTIKNTQYF.

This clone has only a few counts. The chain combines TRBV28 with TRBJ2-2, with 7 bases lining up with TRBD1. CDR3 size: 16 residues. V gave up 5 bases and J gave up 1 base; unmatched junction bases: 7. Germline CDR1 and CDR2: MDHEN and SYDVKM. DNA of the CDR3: TGTGCCAGCAGTCGACAGGGCCTAATGAACACCGGGGAGCTGTTTTTT. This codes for CASSRQGLMNTGELFF. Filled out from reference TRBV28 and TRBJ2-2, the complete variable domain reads DVKVTQSSRYLVKRTGEKVFLECVQDMDHENMFWYRQDPGLGLRLIYFSYDVKMKEKGDIPEGYSVSREKKERFSLILESASTNQTSMYLCASSRQGLMNTGELFFGEGSRLTVL.

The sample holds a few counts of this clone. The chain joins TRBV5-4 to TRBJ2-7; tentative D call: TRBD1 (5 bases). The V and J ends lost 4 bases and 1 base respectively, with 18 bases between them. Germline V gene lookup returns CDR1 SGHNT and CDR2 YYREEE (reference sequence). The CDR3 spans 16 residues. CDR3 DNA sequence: TGTGCCAGCAGCGTGGTCCCGAAGGGGATATCCTACGAGCAGTACTTC. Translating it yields CASSVVPKGISYEQYF.

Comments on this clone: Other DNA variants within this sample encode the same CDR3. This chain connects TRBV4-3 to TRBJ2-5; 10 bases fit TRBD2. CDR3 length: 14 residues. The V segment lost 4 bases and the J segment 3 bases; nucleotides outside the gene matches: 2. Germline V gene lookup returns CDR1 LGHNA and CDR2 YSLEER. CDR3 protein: CASSRGLAEETQYF. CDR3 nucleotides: TGCGCCAGCAGCCGAGGACTAGCGGAAGAGACCCAGTACTTC.

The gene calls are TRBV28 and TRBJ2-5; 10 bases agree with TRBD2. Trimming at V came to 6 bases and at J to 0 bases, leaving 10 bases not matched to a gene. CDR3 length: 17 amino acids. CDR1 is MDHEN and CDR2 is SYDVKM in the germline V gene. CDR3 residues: CASSPTGTSAYQETQYF. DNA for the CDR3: TGTGCCAGCAGCCCCACCGGGACTAGCGCCTACCAAGAGACCCAGTACTTC.

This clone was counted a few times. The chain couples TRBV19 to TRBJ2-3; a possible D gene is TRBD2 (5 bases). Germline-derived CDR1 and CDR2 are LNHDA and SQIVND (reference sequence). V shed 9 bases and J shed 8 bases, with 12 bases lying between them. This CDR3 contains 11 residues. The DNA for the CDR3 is TGTGCCAGCACGTTCCGGGGTACGCAGTATTTT. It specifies CASTFRGTQYF.

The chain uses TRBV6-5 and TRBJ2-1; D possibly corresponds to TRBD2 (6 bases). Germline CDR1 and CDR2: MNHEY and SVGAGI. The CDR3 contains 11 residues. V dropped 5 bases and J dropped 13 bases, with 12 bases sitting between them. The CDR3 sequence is CASSLRGLQFF. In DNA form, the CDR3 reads TGTGCCAGCAGTCTGCGGGGCCTCCAGTTCTTC.

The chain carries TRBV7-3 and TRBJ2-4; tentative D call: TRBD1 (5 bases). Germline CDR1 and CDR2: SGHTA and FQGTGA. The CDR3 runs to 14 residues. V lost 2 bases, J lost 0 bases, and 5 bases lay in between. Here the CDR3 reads CASSLGQAKNIQYF. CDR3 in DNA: TGTGCCAGCAGCTTAGGACAAGCCAAAAACATTCAGTACTTC.

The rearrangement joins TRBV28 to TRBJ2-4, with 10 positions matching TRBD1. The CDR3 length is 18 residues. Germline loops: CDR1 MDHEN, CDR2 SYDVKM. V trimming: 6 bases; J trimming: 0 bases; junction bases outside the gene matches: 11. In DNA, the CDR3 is TGTGCCAGCAGCCCACACGGACAGGGGGTAGCAGCCAAAAACATTCAGTACTTC. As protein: CASSPHGQGVAAKNIQYF.

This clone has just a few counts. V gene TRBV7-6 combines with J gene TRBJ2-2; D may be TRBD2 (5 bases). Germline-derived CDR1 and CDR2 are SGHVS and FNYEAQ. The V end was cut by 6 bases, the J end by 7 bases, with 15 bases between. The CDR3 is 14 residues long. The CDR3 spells CASRPRESYGELFF. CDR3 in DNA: TGTGCCAGCAGGCCCCGGGAAAGTTACGGGGAGCTGTTTTTT.

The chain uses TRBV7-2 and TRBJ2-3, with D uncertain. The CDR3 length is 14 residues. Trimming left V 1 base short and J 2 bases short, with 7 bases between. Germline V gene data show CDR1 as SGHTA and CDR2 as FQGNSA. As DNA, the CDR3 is TGTGCCAGCAGCTTAGGTCCCAACACAGATACGCAGTATTTT. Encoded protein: CASSLGPNTDTQYF.

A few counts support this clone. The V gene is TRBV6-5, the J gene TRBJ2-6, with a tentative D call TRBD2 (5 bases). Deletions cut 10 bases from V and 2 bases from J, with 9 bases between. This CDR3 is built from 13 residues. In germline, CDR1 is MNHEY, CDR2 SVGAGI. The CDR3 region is CAIKGAGANVLTF. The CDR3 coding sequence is TGTGCCATCAAGGGAGCTGGGGCCAACGTCCTGACTTTC.

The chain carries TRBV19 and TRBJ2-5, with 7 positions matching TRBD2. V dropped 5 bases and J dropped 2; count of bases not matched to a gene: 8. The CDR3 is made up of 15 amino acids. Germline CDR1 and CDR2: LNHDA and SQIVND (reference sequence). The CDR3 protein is CASSSQSAGQETQYF. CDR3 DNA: TGTGCCAGTAGTTCGCAGTCAGCGGGACAAGAGACCCAGTACTTC.

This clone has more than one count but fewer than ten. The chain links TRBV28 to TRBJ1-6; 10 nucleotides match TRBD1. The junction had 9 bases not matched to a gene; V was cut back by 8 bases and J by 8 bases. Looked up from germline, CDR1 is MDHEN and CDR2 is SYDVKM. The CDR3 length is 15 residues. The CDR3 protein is CASHTPGQGYSPLHF. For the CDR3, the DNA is TGTGCCAGCCACACCCCGGGACAGGGGTATTCACCCCTCCACTTT.

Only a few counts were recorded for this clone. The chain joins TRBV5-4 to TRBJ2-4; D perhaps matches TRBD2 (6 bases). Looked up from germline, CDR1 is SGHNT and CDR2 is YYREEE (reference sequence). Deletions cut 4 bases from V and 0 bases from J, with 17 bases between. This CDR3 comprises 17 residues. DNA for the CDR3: TGTGCCAGCAGCCCGAGGGCCGGAGGGGTAGCCAAAAACATTCAGTACTTC. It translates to CASSPRAGGVAKNIQYF. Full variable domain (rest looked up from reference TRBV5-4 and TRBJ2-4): ETGVTQSPTHLIKTRGQQVTLRCSSQSGHNTVSWYQQALGQGPQFIFQYYREEENGRGNFPPRFSGLQFPNYSSELNVNALELDDSALYLCASSPRAGGVAKNIQYFGAGTRLSVL.

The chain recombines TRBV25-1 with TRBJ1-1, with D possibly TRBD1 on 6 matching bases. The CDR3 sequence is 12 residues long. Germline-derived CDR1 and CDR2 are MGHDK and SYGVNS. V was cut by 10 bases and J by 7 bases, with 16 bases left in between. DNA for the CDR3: TGTGCCACCACGGACAGCTCCCGTGAAGCTTTCTTT. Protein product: CATTDSSREAFF.

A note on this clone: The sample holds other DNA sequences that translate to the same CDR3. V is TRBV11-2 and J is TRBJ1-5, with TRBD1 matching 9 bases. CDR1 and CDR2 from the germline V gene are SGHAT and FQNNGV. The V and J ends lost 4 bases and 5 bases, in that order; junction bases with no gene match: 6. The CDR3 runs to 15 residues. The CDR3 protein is CASSWGQGRDQPQHF. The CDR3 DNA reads TGTGCCAGCAGCTGGGGACAGGGCAGGGATCAGCCCCAGCATTTT.

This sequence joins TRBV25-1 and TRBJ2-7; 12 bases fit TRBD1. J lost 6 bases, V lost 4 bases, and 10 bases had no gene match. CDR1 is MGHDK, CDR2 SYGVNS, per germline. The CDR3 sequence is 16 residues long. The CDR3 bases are TGTGCCAGCAGTGTCCTCGGGACAGGGGGCACCCGCGAGCAGTACTTC. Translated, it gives CASSVLGTGGTREQYF.

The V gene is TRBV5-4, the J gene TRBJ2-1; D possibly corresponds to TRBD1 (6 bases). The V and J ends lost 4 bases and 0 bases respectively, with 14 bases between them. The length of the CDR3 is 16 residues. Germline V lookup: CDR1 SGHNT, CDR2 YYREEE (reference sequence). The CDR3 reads CASSPPQGSSYNEQFF. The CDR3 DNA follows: TGTGCCAGCAGCCCTCCTCAGGGGAGCTCCTACAATGAGCAGTTCTTC.

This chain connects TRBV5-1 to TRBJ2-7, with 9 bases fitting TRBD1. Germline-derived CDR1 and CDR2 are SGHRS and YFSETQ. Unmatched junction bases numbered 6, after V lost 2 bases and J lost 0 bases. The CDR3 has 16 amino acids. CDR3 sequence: CASSLKGQGPSYEQYF. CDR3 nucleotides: TGCGCCAGCAGCTTAAAGGGACAGGGACCCTCCTACGAGCAGTACTTC.

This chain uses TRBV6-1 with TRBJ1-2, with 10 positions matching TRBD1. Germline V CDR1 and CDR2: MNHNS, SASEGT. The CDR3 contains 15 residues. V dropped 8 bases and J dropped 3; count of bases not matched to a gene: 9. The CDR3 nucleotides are TGTGCCAGCCGTACGGGACAGGGGAGTGACTATGGCTACACCTTC. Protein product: CASRTGQGSDYGYTF.